These 32 T cell receptor beta chains share one sample of origin, sequenced in a study of blood T cell repertoires in COVID-19. This table comes from immunoSEQ multiplex PCR, and its TCRdb copy is limited to in-frame clones, with some not included. Seen here are some 70,000 clones, approximately 80% observed once, and the top ten hold roughly 10%. The specimen sequenced was peripheral blood. These receptors were collected from a woman aged 45-65 years with acute or convalescent COVID-19.

This clone was found a few times. The genes are TRBV19 and TRBJ2-7, with TRBD1 matching 9 bases. V dropped 4 bases and J dropped 1; count of bases not matched to a gene: 11. Germline CDR1 is LNHDA and CDR2 is SQIVND (reference sequence). The CDR3 runs 17 residues. The DNA of the CDR3 is TGTGCCAGTAGTAGATCCTTGGACAGGGGCATGTCCTACGAGCAGTACTTC. This gives the protein CASSRSLDRGMSYEQYF.

The rearrangement uses TRBV9 and TRBJ2-1, with TRBD2 identical over 11 bases. The CDR3 totals 16 residues. The germline CDR1 and CDR2 sequences are SGDLS and YYNGEE. Trimming removed 3 bases from V and 0 bases from J; junction bases left unmatched: 2. The CDR3: CASSGLAGGSYNEQFF. The CDR3 DNA is TGTGCCAGCAGCGGCCTAGCGGGAGGCTCCTACAATGAGCAGTTCTTC.

The chain has TRBV7-6 and TRBJ2-2, with D perhaps TRBD1 (5 bases). Trimming removed 1 base from V and 4 bases from J, with 13 bases in between. The germline V gene has CDR1 SGHVS and CDR2 FNYEAQ. The CDR3 consists of 16 residues. CDR3 sequence (DNA): TGTGCCAGCAGCTTAGAGGCGAGCAGGGCCACCGGGGAGCTGTTTTTT. It encodes CASSLEASRATGELFF.

The genes are TRBV10-2 and TRBJ1-1; D might be TRBD1 (5 bases). Trimming shortened V by 3 bases and J by 1 base, and 9 bases separated the two germline ends. The germline V gene encodes CDR1 WSHSY and CDR2 SAAADI. There are 14 residues in the CDR3. In DNA, the CDR3 is TGCGCCAGCAGTGAAGGGGCGCGGAACACTGAAGCTTTCTTT. Protein product: CASSEGARNTEAFF.

The gene calls are TRBV9 and TRBJ2-1; the match to TRBD2 covers 14 bases. V dropped 4 bases and J dropped 9; count of bases not matched to a gene: 9. The length of the CDR3 is 16 residues. Germline loops: CDR1 SGDLS, CDR2 YYNGEE. The CDR3 loop reads CASSNMGLAGVGEQFF. The CDR3 DNA reads as TGTGCCAGCAGCAACATGGGACTAGCGGGAGTGGGTGAGCAGTTCTTC.

The chain links TRBV11-2 to TRBJ1-6, with D possibly being TRBD1 (5 bases). The CDR3 is made up of 15 amino acids. In germline, CDR1 is SGHAT, CDR2 FQNNGV. The V end was cut by 3 bases, the J end by 7 bases, with 13 bases between. The CDR3 bases are TGTGCCAGCAGCTTCCTAGGGGTCTCGAATTCACCCCTCCACTTT. This gives the protein CASSFLGVSNSPLHF.

The chain links TRBV4-2 to TRBJ2-5, with 13 bases that match TRBD2. The CDR3 is made up of 17 amino acids. Looked up from germline, CDR1 is LGHNA and CDR2 is YNFKEQ. V trimming: 0 bases; J trimming: 5 bases; junction bases outside the gene matches: 6. CDR3 sequence reads: CASSQDPRTSGSETQYF. CDR3 DNA: TGTGCCAGCAGCCAAGATCCTAGGACTAGCGGGAGTGAGACCCAGTACTTC.

The chain uses TRBV2 and TRBJ1-2, with 7 bases lining up with TRBD1. The V segment lost 6 bases and the J segment 6 bases; nucleotides outside the gene matches: 7. CDR1 is SNHLY and CDR2 is FYNNEI in the germline V gene. There are 13 residues in the CDR3. The CDR3 nucleotides read TGTGCCAGCAGATACAGGGGTAGCAATGGCTACACCTTC. Amino acid sequence: CASRYRGSNGYTF.

A single count supports this clone. The chain couples TRBV18 to TRBJ1-1; D remains unclear. The V gene's germline CDR1 is KGHSH and CDR2 LQKENI. Trimming removed 1 base from V and 1 base from J, with 7 bases in between. This CDR3 has 14 residues. The CDR3 here is CASSPQGANTEAFF. CDR3 bases: TGTGCCAGCTCACCACAGGGAGCGAACACTGAAGCTTTCTTT.

J is TRBJ1-1 and V is TRBV6-1, with D unclear. V dropped 0 bases and J dropped 11 bases, with 13 bases sitting between them. This CDR3 spans 13 amino acids. Looked up from germline, CDR1 is MNHNS and CDR2 is SASEGT. CDR3 DNA: TGTGCCAGCAGTGAAGCTCTGCCCCCTCGGGCTTTCTTT. Translated, it gives CASSEALPPRAFF.

The chain is built from TRBV7-9 and TRBJ1-4; no reliable D call. Germline CDR1 SEHNR, CDR2 FQNEAQ (reference sequence). Deletions cut 1 base from V and 8 bases from J, with 5 bases between. CDR3 length: 12 amino acids. The CDR3: CASSLVREKLFF. CDR3 DNA: TGTGCCAGCAGCTTAGTCCGGGAAAAACTGTTTTTT.

This chain links TRBV3-1 (or the pseudogene TRBV3-2) with TRBJ2-7, with D perhaps TRBD1 (5 bases). V was shortened by 2 bases and J by 7 bases, with 9 bases between the two germline ends. The CDR3 is 12 amino acids. Germline V lookup: CDR1 LGHDT, CDR2 YNNKEL (reference sequence). The CDR3 DNA is TGTGCCAGCAGCCAATCGTGGACAGAGCAGTACTTC. Its translation: CASSQSWTEQYF.

This clone was observed a handful of times. The V and J genes are TRBV30 and TRBJ2-2; TRBD2 aligns across 13 bases. V gave up 5 bases and J gave up 0 bases; unmatched junction bases: 6. Germline V gene sequence: CDR1 GTSNPN, CDR2 SVGIG (reference sequence). The CDR3 is made up of 17 amino acids. The CDR3 DNA reads TGTGCCTGGTTGGGACTAGCGGGAAGCGCGAACACCGGGGAGCTGTTTTTT. It yields the protein CAWLGLAGSANTGELFF.

This chain uses TRBV6-7 with TRBJ1-6; D unresolved. TRBV6-7 is an ORF, and what it does is uncertain. The V end lost 0 bases, the J end lost 0 bases, and 12 bases lay between the germline ends. This CDR3 is built from 18 residues. This CDR3 is CASSYSCGPSSYNSPLHF. In DNA, the CDR3 is TGTGCCAGCAGTTACTCGTGTGGTCCGAGCTCCTATAATTCACCCCTCCACTTT.

The CDR3 region has the DNA TGTGCCAGCAGCCCCAGGGGGGATCAGCCCCAGCATTTT. This sequence encodes CASSPRGDQPQHF. V and J are TRBV7-9 and TRBJ1-5; 7 nucleotides line up with TRBD1. Germline values: CDR1 SEHNR, CDR2 FQNEAQ (reference sequence). The CDR3 extends over 13 amino acids. V lost 5 bases and J lost 5; bases outside the gene matches: 3.

This chain uses TRBV30 with TRBJ1-1, with D unclear. Per germline, CDR1 GTSNPN and CDR2 SVGIG (reference sequence). The V gene lost 1 base and the J gene lost 3 bases, with 12 bases spanning the gap. The CDR3 is 14 amino acids. The CDR3 protein is CAWSGSFGDTEAFF. As DNA, the CDR3 is TGTGCCTGGAGTGGGAGTTTTGGAGACACTGAAGCTTTCTTT.

The chain recombines TRBV7-9 with TRBJ1-5, with 8 nucleotides matching TRBD1. CDR1 and CDR2 (germline): SEHNR, FQNEAQ (reference sequence). The CDR3 loop spans 15 amino acids. With V trimmed by 2 bases and J by 2 bases, 2 bases remained unmatched. This CDR3 is CASSLSTGGNQPQHF. As DNA, the CDR3 is TGTGCCAGCAGCTTATCGACAGGGGGCAATCAGCCCCAGCATTTT.

This chain links TRBV6-2 or TRBV6-3 with TRBJ2-5; 9 bases match TRBD1. CDR3 size: 15 residues. Germline V gene sequence: CDR1 MNHEY, CDR2 SVGEGT. Losses at the gene ends were 5 bases for V and 7 bases for J; bases not matched to a gene: 11. Written as DNA, the CDR3 is TGTGCCAGCAGTACCGGGACAGGGCTCGTCGGGACCCAGTACTTC. Translated, it gives CASSTGTGLVGTQYF.

The chain uses TRBV28 and TRBJ2-7, with 11 bases fitting TRBD1. CDR3 length equals 16 residues. Germline assignment: CDR1 MDHEN and CDR2 SYDVKM. The J segment lost 0 bases and the V segment lost 6 bases, leaving 7 bases of the junction unmatched. DNA of the CDR3: TGTGCCAGCAGGGGGGCCGGGACAGGGGGCTCCTACGAGCAGTACTTC. This gives the protein CASRGAGTGGSYEQYF.

V and J are TRBV5-1 and TRBJ2-5; TRBD1 might be the D (6 bases). The germline gives CDR1 SGHRS, CDR2 YFSETQ. The CDR3 has 15 amino acids. V was trimmed by 0 bases and J by 0 bases, leaving 9 bases between them. CDR3 nucleotide sequence: TGCGCCAGCAGCTTGGGGGACACTTACCAAGAGACCCAGTACTTC. Amino acid sequence: CASSLGDTYQETQYF. The full variable domain, its missing parts supplied by reference TRBV5-1 and TRBJ2-5, is KAGVTQTPRYLIKTRGQQVTLSCSPISGHRSVSWYQQTPGQGLQFLFEYFSETQRNKGNFPGRFSGRQFSNSRSEMNVSTLELGDSALYLCASSLGDTYQETQYFGPGTRLLVL.

This clone occurred many times. The chain is built from TRBV4-2 and TRBJ2-7; a weak D match, TRBD2 (7 bases). The V end lost 0 bases, the J end lost 3 bases, and 15 bases lay between the germline ends. CDR3 size: 16 residues. Per germline, CDR1 LGHNA and CDR2 YNFKEQ. CDR3 nucleotides: TGTGCCAGCAGCCAAGAGAGGGGGGGGGCAGGCTACGAGCAGTACTTC. It yields the protein CASSQERGGAGYEQYF.

The chain carries TRBV4-2 and TRBJ2-2, with 10 bases matching TRBD2. Unmatched junction bases numbered 4, after V lost 0 bases and J lost 0 bases. There are 18 residues in the CDR3. Germline V lookup: CDR1 LGHNA, CDR2 YNFKEQ. Here the CDR3 DNA reads TGTGCCAGCAGCCAAGATCCTAGCGGGGGTACGAACACCGGGGAGCTGTTTTTT. It encodes CASSQDPSGGTNTGELFF.

This chain links TRBV2 with TRBJ2-3; 13 bases are a match to TRBD2. The germline V gene has CDR1 SNHLY and CDR2 FYNNEI. This CDR3 spans 16 amino acids. V was clipped by 4 bases and J by 4 bases; unmatched bases: 5. CDR3 coding DNA: TGTGCCAGCAGTGTTGGGACTAGCGGGACCGCAGATACGCAGTATTTT. This translates into CASSVGTSGTADTQYF.

The chain employs TRBV24-1 and TRBJ2-3; possible D gene TRBD2, 7 bases. The CDR3 runs 14 residues. Germline V gives CDR1 KGHDR, CDR2 SFDVKD. The germline V and J ends were trimmed by 5 bases and 2 bases, with 10 bases remaining between them. The CDR3 here is CATSGRGPTDTQYF. The CDR3, as DNA: TGTGCCACCAGTGGGCGGGGGCCCACAGATACGCAGTATTTT.

This chain uses TRBV14 with TRBJ2-5; possibly TRBD2 for D (6 bases). Germline-derived CDR1 and CDR2 are SGHDN and FVKESK. Between the trimmed V and J ends, which lost 0 bases and 4 bases, there was a span of 12 bases. The CDR3 contains 15 residues. The CDR3 protein is CASSQDAGRTETQYF. Written as DNA, the CDR3 is TGTGCCAGCAGCCAAGATGCAGGGAGGACAGAGACCCAGTACTTC. The full variable domain, completed using reference TRBV14 and TRBJ2-5, is EAGVTQFPSHSVIEKGQTVTLRCDPISGHDNLYWYRRVMGKEIKFLLHFVKESKQDESGMPNNRFLAERTGGTYSTLKVQPAELEDSGVYFCASSQDAGRTETQYFGPGTRLLVL.

Only a few counts were recorded for this clone. This rearrangement joins TRBV15 to TRBJ1-5; no clear D gene. CDR1 is LNHNV and CDR2 is YYDKDF in the germline V gene (reference sequence). CDR3 length: 13 residues. V dropped 0 bases and J dropped 6 bases, with 6 bases sitting between them. The CDR3 reads CATSRDSGQPQHF. The CDR3 DNA is TGTGCCACCAGCAGAGATAGCGGTCAGCCCCAGCATTTT.

The rearrangement joins TRBV10-2 to TRBJ1-1; no firm D call. The germline V and J ends were trimmed by 7 bases and 0 bases, with 9 bases remaining between them. Germline CDR1 and CDR2: WSHSY and SAAADI. The CDR3 consists of 13 residues. The CDR3 sequence: CASKAGMNTEAFF. The DNA of the CDR3 is TGCGCCAGCAAAGCAGGTATGAACACTGAAGCTTTCTTT.

The chain links TRBV10-3 to TRBJ2-3; TRBD2 might be the D (5 bases). Germline assignment: CDR1 ENHRY and CDR2 SYGVKD. Trimming stripped 6 bases from V and 0 bases from J, with 10 bases between. The CDR3 consists of 14 residues. As DNA, the CDR3 is TGTGCCATCAGCGGGGATCCTAGCACAGATACGCAGTATTTT. As protein: CAISGDPSTDTQYF.

The chain employs TRBV18 and TRBJ1-1; no definite D call. CDR3 length equals 15 residues. V lost 0 bases, J lost 6 bases, and 14 bases lay in between. Per the germline V gene, CDR1 is KGHSH and CDR2 is LQKENI. CDR3 sequence (DNA): TGTGCCAGCTCACCACCTGGAGGGATGTGGGCTGAAGCTTTCTTT. It yields the protein CASSPPGGMWAEAFF.

The CDR3 protein is CSASREIAGTYEQYF. CDR3 coding DNA: TGCAGTGCTAGTAGGGAAATAGCGGGCACCTACGAGCAGTACTTC. V is TRBV20-1 and J is TRBJ2-7; TRBD2 aligns across 7 bases. This CDR3 comprises 15 residues. The ends lost 3 bases at V and 2 bases at J; junction bases unmatched: 10. Germline V gene lookup returns CDR1 DFQATT and CDR2 SNEGSKA (reference sequence).

V is TRBV7-6 and J is TRBJ2-3; D not resolved. Trimming shortened V by 5 bases and J by 5 bases, and 32 bases separated the two germline ends. Per the germline V gene, CDR1 is SGHVS and CDR2 is FNYEAQ. This CDR3 is 20 amino acids long. Here the CDR3 DNA reads TGTGCCAGCAGCCCCTACTCTCCCCAAGCGCCGAGGCCCACACGAGATACGCAGTATTTT. Its protein product is CASSPYSPQAPRPTRDTQYF. The whole variable domain, filled in from reference TRBV7-6 and TRBJ2-3, reads GAGVSQSPRYKVTKRGQDVALRCDPISGHVSLYWYRQALGQGPEFLTYFNYEAQQDKSGLPNDRFSAERPEGSISTLTIQRTEQRDSAMYRCASSPYSPQAPRPTRDTQYFGPGTRLTVL.

The chain is built from TRBV5-6 and TRBJ1-1, with D perhaps TRBD1 (6 bases). Per germline, CDR1 SGHDT and CDR2 YYEEEE. This CDR3 is built from 14 residues. V lost 0 bases to trimming and J lost 3 bases, with 9 bases between them. The chain's CDR3 is CASSLVQGDTEAFF. CDR3 DNA: TGTGCCAGCAGCTTGGTACAGGGCGACACTGAAGCTTTCTTT.